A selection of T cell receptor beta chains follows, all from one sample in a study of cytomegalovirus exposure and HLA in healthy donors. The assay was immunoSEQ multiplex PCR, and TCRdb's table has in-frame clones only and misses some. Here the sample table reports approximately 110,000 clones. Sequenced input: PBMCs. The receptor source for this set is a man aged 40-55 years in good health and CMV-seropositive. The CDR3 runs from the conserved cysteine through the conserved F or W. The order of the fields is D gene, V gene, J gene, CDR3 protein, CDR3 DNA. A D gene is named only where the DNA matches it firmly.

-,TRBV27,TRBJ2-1,CASSLLWQADYNEQFF,TGTGCCAGCAGTTTACTCTGGCAGGCTGACTACAATGAGCAGTTCTTC
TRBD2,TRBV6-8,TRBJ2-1,CASSSPGLAAVGGSYNEQFF,TGTGCCAGCAGTTCCCCGGGACTAGCGGCGGTGGGTGGCTCCTACAATGAGCAGTTCTTC
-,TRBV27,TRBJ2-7,CASSLGGRMNYEQYF,TGTGCCAGCAGTTTAGGGGGCCGGATGAACTACGAGCAGTACTTC
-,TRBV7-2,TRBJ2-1,CASSYRWGSGNEQFF,TGTGCCAGCAGCTATCGCTGGGGTAGCGGCAATGAGCAGTTCTTC
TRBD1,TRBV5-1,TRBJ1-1,CASSARTGVNMNTEAFF,TGCGCCAGCAGCGCCCGGACAGGGGTTAACATGAACACTGAAGCTTTCTTT
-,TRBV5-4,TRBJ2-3,CASTPSRRPGDTQYF,TGTGCCAGCACACCCTCTAGGAGGCCTGGAGATACGCAGTATTTT
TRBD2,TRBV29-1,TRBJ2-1,CSAPAGGPSRAYNEQFF,TGCAGCGCCCCAGCGGGAGGGCCTTCCAGGGCCTACAATGAGCAGTTCTTC
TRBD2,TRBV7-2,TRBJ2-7,CASSPRGLAGGTYEQYF,TGTGCCAGCAGCCCGCGGGGACTAGCGGGGGGAACCTACGAGCAGTACTTC
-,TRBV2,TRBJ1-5,CASSQTSLDQPQHF,TGTGCCAGCAGCCAAACCAGTCTCGATCAGCCCCAGCATTTT
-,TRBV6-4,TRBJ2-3,CASKERTDTQYF,TGTGCCAGCAAAGAGCGCACAGATACGCAGTATTTT
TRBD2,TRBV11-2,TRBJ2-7,CASSALASGETQYF,TGTGCCAGCAGCGCGTTGGCTAGCGGGGAGACACAGTACTTC
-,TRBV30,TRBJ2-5,CAWSGYLETQYF,TGTGCCTGGTCCGGGTATCTAGAGACCCAGTACTTC
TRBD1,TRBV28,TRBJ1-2,CASRGTVSNYGYTF,TGTGCCAGCAGAGGGACAGTCTCTAACTATGGCTACACCTTC
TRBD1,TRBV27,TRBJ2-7,CASSLSFRGHGYEQYF,TGTGCCAGCAGTTTATCGTTCAGGGGGCATGGGTACGAGCAGTACTTC
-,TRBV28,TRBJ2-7,CASTLGGTNYEQYF,TGTGCCAGCACCCTAGGAGGGACCAACTACGAGCAGTACTTC
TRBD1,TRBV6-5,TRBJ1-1,CASSRQGAVNTEAFF,TGTGCCAGCAGTCGACAGGGGGCCGTGAACACTGAAGCTTTCTTT
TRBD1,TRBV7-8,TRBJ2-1,CASSLNRGDNEQFF,TGTGCCAGCAGCCTTAACAGGGGGGACAATGAGCAGTTCTTC
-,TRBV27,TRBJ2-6,CATLSPSSGANVLTF,TGTGCCACCCTTTCCCCGTCCTCTGGGGCCAACGTCCTGACTTTC
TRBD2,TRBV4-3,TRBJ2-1,CASSPGLAGGDEQFF,TGCGCCAGCAGCCCGGGACTAGCGGGAGGGGATGAGCAGTTCTTC
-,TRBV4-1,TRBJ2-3,CASSQDSTEGYTDTQYF,TGCGCCAGCAGCCAAGATTCGACGGAGGGGTACACAGATACGCAGTATTTT
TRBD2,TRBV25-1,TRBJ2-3,CASSKVAGDTDTQYF,TGTGCCAGCAGTAAAGTAGCGGGGGACACAGATACGCAGTATTTT
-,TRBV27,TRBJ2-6,CASSLGGGPSGANVLTF,TGTGCCAGCAGTTTAGGGGGGGGCCCCTCTGGGGCCAACGTCCTGACTTTC
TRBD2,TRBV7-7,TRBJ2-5,CASSLAEAGGEETQYF,TGTGCTAGCAGCTTAGCGGAGGCGGGAGGGGAAGAGACCCAGTACTTC
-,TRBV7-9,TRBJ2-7,CASSPAPGSHEQYF,TGTGCCAGCAGCCCCGCCCCCGGGTCCCACGAGCAGTACTTC
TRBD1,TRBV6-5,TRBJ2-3,CASSYTGQGPDTQYF,TGTGCCAGCAGTTACACCGGACAGGGTCCAGATACGCAGTATTTT
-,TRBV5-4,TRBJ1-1,CASSPDLNTEAFF,TGTGCCAGCAGCCCAGATTTGAACACTGAAGCTTTCTTT
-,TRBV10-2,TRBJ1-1,CASSDRGGRVNEAFF,TGCGCCAGCAGTGACAGGGGAGGGCGTGTGAATGAAGCTTTCTTT
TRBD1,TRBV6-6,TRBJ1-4,CASSYSDRGYEKLFF,TGTGCCAGCAGTTACTCGGACAGGGGATATGAAAAACTGTTTTTT
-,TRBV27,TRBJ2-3,CASSFRGVSTDTQYF,TGTGCCAGCAGTTTTCGGGGAGTTAGCACAGATACGCAGTATTTT
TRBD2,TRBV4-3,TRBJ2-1,CASSQGGLADIRQFF,TGCGCCAGCAGCCAAGGTGGACTAGCGGATATAAGGCAGTTCTTC
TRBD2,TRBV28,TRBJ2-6,CASSFPRLAGGPLTGGANVLTF,TGTGCCAGCAGTTTTCCCAGGCTGGCGGGAGGGCCTCTCACAGGTGGGGCCAACGTCCTGACTTTC
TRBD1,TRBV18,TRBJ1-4,CASSPPFSTGTGNEKLFF,TGTGCCAGCTCACCACCGTTTTCCACCGGGACAGGGAATGAAAAACTGTTTTTT
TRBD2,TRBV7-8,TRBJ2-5,CASSSPSSGRIRKTQYF,TGTGCCAGCAGCTCCCCGAGTAGCGGGAGGATAAGGAAGACCCAGTACTTC
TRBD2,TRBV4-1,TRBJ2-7,CASSLPSGTEQYF,TGCGCCAGCAGCCTACCTAGCGGGACAGAGCAGTACTTC
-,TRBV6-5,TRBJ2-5,CASSLLGRETQYF,TGTGCCAGCAGCCTCCTCGGTCGGGAGACCCAGTACTTC
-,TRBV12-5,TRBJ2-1,CASGPGGGDEQFF,TGTGCTAGTGGTCCCGGCGGCGGGGATGAGCAGTTCTTC
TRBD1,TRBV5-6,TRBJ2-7,CASSPDRNVNYEQYF,TGTGCCAGCAGCCCGGACAGGAACGTGAACTACGAGCAGTACTTC
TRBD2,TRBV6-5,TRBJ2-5,CASSRTSGPQETQYF,TGTGCCAGCAGTCGGACTAGCGGTCCTCAAGAGACCCAGTACTTC
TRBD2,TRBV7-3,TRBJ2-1,CASSQSGLAGYNEQFF,TGTGCCAGCAGTCAAAGCGGACTAGCGGGCTACAATGAGCAGTTCTTC
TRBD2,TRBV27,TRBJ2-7,CASSLGAGGGYEQYF,TGTGCCAGCAGTTTGGGAGCGGGAGGTGGGTACGAGCAGTACTTC